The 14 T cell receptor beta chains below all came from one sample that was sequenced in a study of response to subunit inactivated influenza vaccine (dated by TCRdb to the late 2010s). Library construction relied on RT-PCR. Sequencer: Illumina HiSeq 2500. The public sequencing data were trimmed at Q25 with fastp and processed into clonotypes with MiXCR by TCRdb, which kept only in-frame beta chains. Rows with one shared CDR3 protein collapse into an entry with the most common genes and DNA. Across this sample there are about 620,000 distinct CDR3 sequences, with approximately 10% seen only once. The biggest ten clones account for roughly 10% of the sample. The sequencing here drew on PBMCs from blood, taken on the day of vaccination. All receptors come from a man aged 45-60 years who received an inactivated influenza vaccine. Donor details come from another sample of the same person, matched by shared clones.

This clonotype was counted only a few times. CDR3 DNA sequence: TGTGCCAGCAGCCCCGCGGCAGGGGCCGCAGATACGCAGTATTTT. The encoded protein is CASSPAAGAADTQYF. The rearrangement links TRBV7-9 to TRBJ2-3; maybe TRBD1 (6 bases). The germline V and J ends were trimmed by 5 bases and 4 bases, with 16 bases remaining between them. Per germline, CDR1 SEHNR and CDR2 FQNEAQ (reference sequence). The CDR3 runs 15 residues.

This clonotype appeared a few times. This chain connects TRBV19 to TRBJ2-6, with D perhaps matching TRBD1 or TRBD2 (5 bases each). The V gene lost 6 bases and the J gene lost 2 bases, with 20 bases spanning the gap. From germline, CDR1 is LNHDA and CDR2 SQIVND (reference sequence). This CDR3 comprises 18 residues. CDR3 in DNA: TGTGCCAGTAGCTCATTTGGAACTAGGACAACTGGGGCCAACGTCCTGACTTTC. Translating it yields CASSSFGTRTTGANVLTF.

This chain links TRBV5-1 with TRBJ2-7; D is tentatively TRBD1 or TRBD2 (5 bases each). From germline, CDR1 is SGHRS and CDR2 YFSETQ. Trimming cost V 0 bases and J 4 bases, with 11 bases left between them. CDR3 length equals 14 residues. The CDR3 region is CASSLAYRTYEQYF. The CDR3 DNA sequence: TGCGCCAGCAGCTTGGCCTACAGGACTTACGAGCAGTACTTC.

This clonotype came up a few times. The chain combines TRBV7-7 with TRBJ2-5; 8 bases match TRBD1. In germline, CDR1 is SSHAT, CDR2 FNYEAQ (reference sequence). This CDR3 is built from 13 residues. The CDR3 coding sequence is TGTGCTAGCGGACCAGACAGGGGAAAGACCCAGTACTTC. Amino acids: CASGPDRGKTQYF.

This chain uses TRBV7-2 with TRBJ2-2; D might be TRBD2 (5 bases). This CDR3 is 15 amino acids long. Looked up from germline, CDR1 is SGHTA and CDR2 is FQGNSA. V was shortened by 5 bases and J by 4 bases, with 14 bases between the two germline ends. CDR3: CASSPSQRPTGELFF. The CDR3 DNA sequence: TGTGCCAGCAGCCCTAGCCAGCGGCCCACCGGGGAGCTGTTTTTT.

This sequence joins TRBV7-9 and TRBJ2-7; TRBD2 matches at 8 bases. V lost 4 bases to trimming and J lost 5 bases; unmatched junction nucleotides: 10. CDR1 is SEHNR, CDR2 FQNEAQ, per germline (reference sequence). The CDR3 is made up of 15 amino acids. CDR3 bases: TGTGCCAGCAGCTGGGATGGTAGCGGGATCGACGAGCAGTACTTC. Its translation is CASSWDGSGIDEQYF.

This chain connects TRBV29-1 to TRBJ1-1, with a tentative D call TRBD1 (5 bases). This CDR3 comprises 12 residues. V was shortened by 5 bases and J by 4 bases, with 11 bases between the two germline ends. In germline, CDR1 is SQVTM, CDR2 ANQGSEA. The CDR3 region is CSVRGLSTEAFF. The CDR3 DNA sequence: TGCAGCGTTAGGGGCTTGAGCACTGAAGCTTTCTTT.

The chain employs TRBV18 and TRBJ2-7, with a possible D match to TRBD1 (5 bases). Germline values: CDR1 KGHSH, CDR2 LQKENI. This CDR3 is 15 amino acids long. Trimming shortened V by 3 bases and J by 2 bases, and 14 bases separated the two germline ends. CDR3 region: CASSPGRGYTYEQYF. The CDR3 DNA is TGTGCCAGCTCACCGGGAAGGGGCTACACCTACGAGCAGTACTTC.

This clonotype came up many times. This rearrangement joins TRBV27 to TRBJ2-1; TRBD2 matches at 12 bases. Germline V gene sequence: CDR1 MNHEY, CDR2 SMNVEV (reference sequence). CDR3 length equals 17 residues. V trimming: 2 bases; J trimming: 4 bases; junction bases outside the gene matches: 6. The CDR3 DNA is TGTGCCAGCAGTTTAAGACTAGCGGGGGTTAAATACAATGAGCAGTTCTTC. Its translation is CASSLRLAGVKYNEQFF.

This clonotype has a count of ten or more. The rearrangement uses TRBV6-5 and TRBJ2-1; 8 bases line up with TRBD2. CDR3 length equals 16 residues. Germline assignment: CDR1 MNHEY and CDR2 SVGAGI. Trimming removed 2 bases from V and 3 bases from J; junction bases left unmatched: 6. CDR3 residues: CASSYEPGGLYNEQFF. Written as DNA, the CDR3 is TGTGCCAGCAGTTACGAACCGGGGGGGCTCTACAATGAGCAGTTCTTC.

The CDR3: CTSSPASGNSSSSSYNEQFF. CDR3 nucleotide sequence: TGCACCAGCAGCCCCGCTAGCGGGAACAGCTCCTCCAGCTCCTACAATGAGCAGTTCTTC. The V call is TRBV1, the J call TRBJ2-1; TRBD2, the table's D call, was not compared with the DNA. TRBV1 is a listed pseudogene. The CDR3 has 20 residues.

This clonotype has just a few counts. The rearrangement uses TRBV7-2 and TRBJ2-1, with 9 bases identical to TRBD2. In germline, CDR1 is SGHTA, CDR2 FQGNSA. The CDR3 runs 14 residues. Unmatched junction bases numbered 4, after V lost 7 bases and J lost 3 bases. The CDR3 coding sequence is TGTGCCAGCAAGCGGACTAGCGACTACAATGAGCAGTTCTTC. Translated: CASKRTSDYNEQFF.

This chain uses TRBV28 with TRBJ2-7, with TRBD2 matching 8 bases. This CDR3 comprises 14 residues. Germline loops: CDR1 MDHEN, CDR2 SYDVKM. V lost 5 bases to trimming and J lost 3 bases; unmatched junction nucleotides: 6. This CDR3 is CASSDERGSYEQYF. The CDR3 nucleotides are TGTGCCAGCAGTGATGAGCGGGGGAGCTACGAGCAGTACTTC.

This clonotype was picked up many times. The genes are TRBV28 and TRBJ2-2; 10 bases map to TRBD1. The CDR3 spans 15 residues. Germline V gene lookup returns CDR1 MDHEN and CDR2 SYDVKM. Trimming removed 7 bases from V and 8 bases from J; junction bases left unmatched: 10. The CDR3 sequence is CASIPVGQGKGELFF. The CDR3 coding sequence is TGTGCCAGCATTCCTGTGGGACAGGGGAAGGGGGAGCTGTTTTTT.